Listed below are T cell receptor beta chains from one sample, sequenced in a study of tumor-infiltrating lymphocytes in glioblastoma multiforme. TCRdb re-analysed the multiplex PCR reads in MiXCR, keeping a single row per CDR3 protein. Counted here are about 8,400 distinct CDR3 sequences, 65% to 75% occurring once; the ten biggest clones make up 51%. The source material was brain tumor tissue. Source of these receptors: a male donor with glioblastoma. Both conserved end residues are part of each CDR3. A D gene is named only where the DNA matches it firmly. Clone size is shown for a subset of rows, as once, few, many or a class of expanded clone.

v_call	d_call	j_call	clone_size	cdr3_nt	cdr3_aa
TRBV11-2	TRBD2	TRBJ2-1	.	TGTGCTAGCAGCTTAGATTACCCCCCCTCTCCGGGAGGTGGGAATGAGCAGTTCTTC	CASSLDYPPSPGGGNEQFF
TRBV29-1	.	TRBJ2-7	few	TGCAGCGTATCTAGACAGGGAGGCTCGCAGTACTTC	CSVSRQGGSQYF
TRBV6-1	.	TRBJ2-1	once	TGTGCCAGCAGTGAACCTCTAGCGCGGGGGCCGTGGTCCTACAATGAGCAGTTCTTC	CASSEPLARGPWSYNEQFF
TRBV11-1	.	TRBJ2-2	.	TGCGCCGGCTGGGACACAGGAGAGCTGTTTTTT	CAGWDTGELFF
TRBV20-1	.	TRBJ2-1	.	TGCAGTGCTAGAGATTCGAGGAAGGGCGGGATGAATGAGCAGTTCTTC	CSARDSRKGGMNEQFF
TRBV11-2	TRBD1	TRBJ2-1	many	TGTGCCAGCAGCTTAGCAGTAAGGGGGCCTTCGCGCAATGAGGCTTTCTTC	CASSLAVRGPSRNEAFF
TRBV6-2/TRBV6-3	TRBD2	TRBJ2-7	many	TGTGCCAGCAGTGAAGTGGATGGAGCGGGGTACTACGAGCAGTACTTC	CASSEVDGAGYYEQYF
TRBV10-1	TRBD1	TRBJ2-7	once	TGCGCCGGCAGTGGAATTGGGACAGGGGATTTATACGGGCAGTACTTC	CAGSGIGTGDLYGQYF
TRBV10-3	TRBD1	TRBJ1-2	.	TGTGCCATCAGAGACAGGGGAACTTATGGCTACACCTTC	CAIRDRGTYGYTF
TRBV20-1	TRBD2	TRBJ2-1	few	TGCAGTGCCGGGACTATCGAGCAGTTCTTC	CSAGTIEQFF
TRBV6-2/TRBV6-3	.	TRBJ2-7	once	TGTGCCAGCAGAGAGGGGATAGGGAAAAGCGACGAGCAGTACTTC	CASREGIGKSDEQYF
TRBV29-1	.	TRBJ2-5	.	TGCAGCGTTGAAGAGCATATCCGCCACCAAGAGACCCTGTACTTC	CSVEEHIRHQETLYF
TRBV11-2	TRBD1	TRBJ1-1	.	TGTGCCAGCAGCCCAAAGGTACAGGGGGGCACTGAAGCTTCCTTT	CASSPKVQGGTEASF